The 5 T cell receptor beta chains listed next were all sequenced from one sample in a study of T-cell memory formation after mild COVID-19. TCRdb used MiXCR to reprocess the 5' RACE reads, holding one entry per CDR3 protein. The repertoire holds 390,000 or so distinct CDR3 sequences, about a sixth seen once, with around a fifth in the top ten. Sequenced material: PBMCs or a T cell subset sorted from them (not recorded which). The receptors were sampled from a man younger than 30 who had mild COVID-19 (a few samples of this study predate the infection). Cell type and time point are not known.

This chain joins TRBV12-5 and TRBJ1-2, with 8 positions matching TRBD1. Germline assignment: CDR1 LGHNT and CDR2 FRNRAP. The CDR3 sequence is 16 residues long. V was clipped by 0 bases and J by 3 bases; unmatched bases: 6. CDR3 sequence: CASGLVDRGLDYGYTF. CDR3 in DNA: TGTGCTAGTGGTTTGGTCGACAGGGGTCTAGACTATGGCTACACCTTC.

This clonotype was found a few times. The V call is TRBV10-3, the J call TRBJ2-7; tentatively, D is TRBD1 (6 bases). There are 13 residues in the CDR3. V was pared by 6 bases and J by 4 bases, with 13 bases between. CDR1 and CDR2 (germline): ENHRY, SYGVKD. The CDR3 DNA is TGTGCCATCAGCAACCGGGACAAATACGAGCAGTACTTC. It is translated as CAISNRDKYEQYF.

The V gene is TRBV7-2, the J gene TRBJ2-5; D is unclear. The CDR3 is 15 residues long. Looked up from germline, CDR1 is SGHTA and CDR2 is FQGNSA. V was shortened by 1 base and J by 1 base, with 10 bases between the two germline ends. CDR3 bases: TGTGCCAGCAGCTTAGTGGCAGCCTTCCAAGAGACCCAGTACTTC. Translation: CASSLVAAFQETQYF.

The V call is TRBV11-2, the J call TRBJ2-2; 10 bases are shared with TRBD1. Germline-derived CDR1 and CDR2 are SGHAT and FQNNGV. The CDR3 covers 15 residues. Unmatched junction bases numbered 6, after V lost 5 bases and J lost 6 bases. The CDR3 nucleotides read TGTGCCAGCAGCCTGAGAGGACAGGGGGCCGGGGAGCTGTTTTTT. This encodes CASSLRGQGAGELFF.

J is TRBJ1-2 and V is TRBV7-9; D is possibly TRBD1 (5 bases). V lost 3 bases, J lost 0 bases, and 14 bases lay in between. Germline values: CDR1 SEHNR, CDR2 FQNEAQ (reference sequence). The CDR3 is 16 residues long. The CDR3 DNA follows: TGTGCCAGCAGCTTCGCCAGGGAGAATTCTAACTATGGCTACACCTTC. Amino acids: CASSFARENSNYGYTF.